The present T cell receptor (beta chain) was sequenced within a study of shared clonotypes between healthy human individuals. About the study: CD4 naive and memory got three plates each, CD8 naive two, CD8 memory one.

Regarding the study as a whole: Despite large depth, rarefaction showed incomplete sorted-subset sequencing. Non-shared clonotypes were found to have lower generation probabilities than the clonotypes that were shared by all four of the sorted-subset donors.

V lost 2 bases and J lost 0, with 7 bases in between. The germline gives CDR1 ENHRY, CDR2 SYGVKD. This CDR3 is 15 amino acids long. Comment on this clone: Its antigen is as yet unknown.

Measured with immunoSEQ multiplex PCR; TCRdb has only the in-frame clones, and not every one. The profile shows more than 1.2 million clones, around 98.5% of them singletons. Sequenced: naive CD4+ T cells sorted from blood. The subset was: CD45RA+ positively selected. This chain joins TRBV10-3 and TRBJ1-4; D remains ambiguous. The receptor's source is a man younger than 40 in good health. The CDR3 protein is CAISEAGPTNEKLFF. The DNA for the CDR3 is TGTGCCATCAGTGAGGCGGGTCCAACTAATGAAAAACTGTTTTTT.